The clone carrying this TCR beta chain has a count of ten or more. The target antigen is unknown. In the library, individual cDNA molecules carried attached unique molecular identifiers. TCRdb re-called the 5' RACE reads with MiXCR, one entry per CDR3 protein. The sample shows some 30,000 distinct CDR3 sequences, over 5% of them seen only once. These data belong to a study of early T cells in non-severe SARS-CoV-2 infection. Study context: Chains were not paired, and sequencing was done on bulk RNA from unsorted whole blood. General study findings and limits: Matching against VDJdb likely underestimated virus-specific expansions, favoring anti-spike CD8.

The CDR3 consists of 18 residues. The V gene lost 7 bases and the J gene lost 0 bases, with 19 bases spanning the gap. Germline values: CDR1 LGHNA, CDR2 YNFKEQ. Sequenced: whole blood. The chain is built from TRBV4-2 and TRBJ2-6; D possibly matches TRBD1 or TRBD2 (5 bases each). The receptor comes from an adult who was a healthcare worker with PCR-confirmed SARS-CoV-2 infection or an uninfected control (not recorded which). The CDR3 sequence: CASTSWGTGSSGANVLTF. In DNA, the CDR3 is TGTGCCAGCACCTCATGGGGGACGGGGAGCTCTGGGGCCAACGTCCTGACTTTC.